Each of the 2 T cell receptor beta chains below was sequenced from the same sample in a study of blood T cell repertoires in COVID-19 (dated by TCRdb to about 2020). The receptor library was made with the immunoSEQ multiplex PCR assay. TCRdb holds this immuneACCESS table with in-frame rearrangements only. Some clones are missing; in checked studies, unresolved V genes explain under half, and the rest has no known cause. The sample profile shows about 300,000 clones; roughly nine tenths of them were found once. Roughly 2% of the sample belongs to the ten largest clones. Specimen: peripheral blood. The source is a man between 18 and 35 years old with active or convalescent COVID-19.

This clone was seen only a few times. V gene TRBV12-5 combines with J gene TRBJ1-6; D uncertain. Trimming removed 6 bases from V and 0 bases from J, with 9 bases in between. The CDR3 sequence is 15 residues long. Germline V lookup: CDR1 LGHNT, CDR2 FRNRAP. CDR3 coding DNA: TGTGCTAGTGGGTCGATACTCTCCTATAATTCACCCCTCCACTTT. As protein: CASGSILSYNSPLHF.

This chain joins TRBV6-5 and TRBJ1-1, with 7 bases matching TRBD1. The V and J ends lost 2 bases and 3 bases, in that order; junction bases with no gene match: 9. Germline CDR1 is MNHEY and CDR2 is SVGAGI. The CDR3 has 16 amino acids. CDR3 region: CASSYTSGQSYTEAFF. Here the CDR3 DNA reads TGTGCCAGCAGTTACACTTCGGGACAGTCCTACACTGAAGCTTTCTTT.